These 10 T cell receptor beta chains originate from one sample sequenced in a study of T-cell reconstitution after alpha-beta-depleted transplantation in children. Unique molecular identifiers were used in preparing the TCRbeta library. TCRdb re-called the PCR reads through MiXCR, storing one row per CDR3 protein. Counted here are hundreds of thousands of distinct CDR3 sequences, over 10% occurring once; the ten biggest clones make up over 2%. The sample consisted of PBMCs, mostly from graft donor cells, taken 360 days after TCRalphabeta/CD19-depleted stem cell transplant. These receptors originate from a male patient aged 5 to 17 who had a stem cell transplant for acute myeloid leukemia, so the T cells may come from the graft donor.

This clonotype was observed a few times. The rearrangement links TRBV5-5 to TRBJ2-5; TRBD1 aligns across 9 bases. V shed 5 bases, J shed 6 bases, and the junction held 11 bases outside the gene matches. Germline lookup yields CDR1 SGHKS and CDR2 YYEKEE (reference sequence). The CDR3 has 15 amino acids. The CDR3 sequence: CASSSGTGIRKTQYF. The CDR3 DNA reads as TGTGCCAGCAGTTCCGGGACAGGGATTCGAAAGACCCAGTACTTC.

This clonotype appeared a few times. The rearrangement uses TRBV15 and TRBJ1-4, with D maybe TRBD1 (5 bases). This CDR3 region has 16 residues. Looked up from germline, CDR1 is LNHNV and CDR2 is YYDKDF (reference sequence). V was clipped by 0 bases and J by 8 bases, with 16 bases between them. The chain's CDR3 is CATSRDPTGPSEKLFF. In nucleotides, the CDR3 is TGTGCCACCAGCAGAGATCCAACAGGACCCTCGGAAAAACTGTTTTTT.

This clonotype has ten or more counts. J is TRBJ2-3 and V is TRBV6-5; D ambiguous. The CDR3 loop spans 16 amino acids. Germline CDR1 MNHEY, CDR2 SVGAGI. V lost 4 bases and J lost 4, with 18 bases in between. CDR3 DNA: TGTGCCAGCAGTTCCCGCGTTGGGTGGCAGGCAGATACGCAGTATTTT. Translation gives CASSSRVGWQADTQYF.

This clonotype has at least ten counts. J is TRBJ2-1 and V is TRBV5-1; perhaps TRBD2 as D (7 bases). Germline V gene sequence: CDR1 SGHRS, CDR2 YFSETQ. V gave up 4 bases and J gave up 5 bases, with 19 bases separating them. This CDR3 is built from 16 residues. This CDR3 is CASSPQPGGVHNEQFF. The DNA of the CDR3 is TGCGCCAGCAGCCCGCAGCCGGGGGGCGTTCACAATGAGCAGTTCTTC. Based on the CDR3 plus reference TRBV5-1 and TRBJ2-1, the full variable domain is KAGVTQTPRYLIKTRGQQVTLSCSPISGHRSVSWYQQTPGQGLQFLFEYFSETQRNKGNFPGRFSGRQFSNSRSEMNVSTLELGDSALYLCASSPQPGGVHNEQFFGPGTRLTVL.

This clonotype was counted at least ten times. The V and J genes are TRBV11-2 and TRBJ1-2; D is ambiguous. The germline V and J ends were trimmed by 2 bases and 3 bases, with 7 bases remaining between them. The CDR3 is 13 amino acids. Germline V gives CDR1 SGHAT, CDR2 FQNNGV. Here the CDR3 DNA reads TGTGCCAGCAGCTTAACACTGGACTATGGCTACACCTTC. This sequence encodes CASSLTLDYGYTF.

This clonotype was seen only a few times. The rearrangement joins TRBV18 to TRBJ2-7, with 7 bases fitting TRBD1. The CDR3 has 15 residues. Germline trimming cut 3 bases from V and 5 bases from J; bases unmatched to any gene: 10. Germline loops: CDR1 KGHSH, CDR2 LQKENI. CDR3 region: CASSPLRGLNDEQYF. Here the CDR3 DNA reads TGTGCCAGCTCACCCCTAAGGGGGCTGAACGACGAGCAGTACTTC.

There are many counts of this clonotype. This chain links TRBV14 with TRBJ2-6, with D uncertain. Trimming cost V 3 bases and J 2 bases, with 11 bases left between them. The CDR3 consists of 16 residues. Germline assignment: CDR1 SGHDN and CDR2 FVKESK. The CDR3 loop reads CASSQMVAAGANVLTF. In DNA, the CDR3 is TGTGCCAGCAGCCAGATGGTAGCTGCTGGGGCCAACGTCCTGACTTTC.

In its sample, this clonotype was seen many times. V usage is TRBV27 and J usage is TRBJ2-2, with 7 nucleotides matching TRBD1. Germline trimming cut 3 bases from V and 7 bases from J; bases unmatched to any gene: 5. The CDR3 is made up of 14 amino acids. Germline V lookup: CDR1 MNHEY, CDR2 SMNVEV (reference sequence). CDR3 in amino acids: CASSFYRGSGELFF. As DNA, the CDR3 is TGTGCCAGCAGTTTCTACAGGGGTAGCGGGGAGCTGTTTTTT.

This clonotype was detected a few times. The J gene is TRBJ2-7, the V gene TRBV6-2 or TRBV6-3, with 8 positions matching TRBD1. The junction had 7 bases not matched to a gene; V was cut back by 0 bases and J by 0 bases. The CDR3 length is 17 residues. Looked up from germline, CDR1 is MNHEY and CDR2 is SVGEGT. CDR3 coding DNA: TGTGCCAGCAGTTACTCGAAATGGACAGGGATCTCCTACGAGCAGTACTTC. Encoded protein: CASSYSKWTGISYEQYF.

This chain connects TRBV5-1 to TRBJ2-5; D not resolved. CDR1 is SGHRS, CDR2 YFSETQ, per germline. This CDR3 has 14 amino acids. Trimming left V 1 base short and J 5 bases short, with 12 bases between. CDR3 DNA: TGCGCCAGCAGCTTGTTTGTTACCGCGGAGACCCAGTACTTC. Encoded protein: CASSLFVTAETQYF.